This T cell receptor beta chain is from a study of T-cell memory formation after mild COVID-19. TCR alpha and TCR beta cDNA libraries with sample barcodes and UMIs came from 5'RACE using constant-segment primers. TCRdb passed the 5' RACE reads through MiXCR, listing each CDR3 protein once. The table lists just over 400,000 distinct CDR3 sequences, 20% to 25% of them singletons. Broader study findings: The second-wave clones peaking on day 37 were not confirmed as SARS-CoV-2-specific. Researchers report contracting CD4+ clones mostly in CM and EM, with CD8+ clones in EMRA.

Note on this clonotype: Its antigen remains unknown.

This CDR3 comprises 16 residues. Germline values: CDR1 MNHEY, CDR2 SMNVEV (reference sequence). V shed 5 bases and J 7 bases; nucleotides not matched to a gene: 11. What was sequenced was PBMCs or a T cell subset sorted from them (not recorded which). This clonotype originated in an adult woman who had mild COVID-19 (a few samples of this study predate the infection). Cell type and time point are not known. This chain uses TRBV27 with TRBJ2-1; 10 positions match TRBD1. The CDR3 DNA reads as TGTGCCAGCAGTCCGAGACAGGGGGCAGGTATGAATGAGCAGTTCTTC. The encoded protein is CASSPRQGAGMNEQFF.